These T cell receptor beta chains were read from a single sample in a study of blood T cell repertoires in COVID-19. The method was immunoSEQ multiplex PCR; TCRdb's version includes in-frame clones alone and lacks a portion of them. Of 9,500 to 15,000 clones listed, approximately 77% are singletons. Specimen: peripheral blood. All receptors come from a man aged 55 to 69 with COVID-19, enrolled during active disease. The CDR3 runs from the conserved cysteine through the conserved F or W. A D gene is named only where the DNA matches it firmly. Expanded clones get a size class; other rows say once, few or many, or leave the size out.

CDR3nt: TGTGCCAGCAGCGGGGACTTCTACAATGAGCAGTTCTTC; CDR3aa: CASSGDFYNEQFF; d_gene: -; v_gene: TRBV7-2; len: 13; j_gene: TRBJ2-1; abundance: -
CDR3nt: TGTGCCAGCAGTTATACCCAGTACAATGAGCAGTTCTTC; CDR3aa: CASSYTQYNEQFF; d_gene: -; v_gene: TRBV6-5; len: 13; j_gene: TRBJ2-1; abundance: few
CDR3nt: TGTGCCAGCGGACTGGATCGTCAAGAGACCCAGTACTTC; CDR3aa: CASGLDRQETQYF; d_gene: -; v_gene: TRBV6-5; len: 13; j_gene: TRBJ2-5; abundance: -
CDR3nt: TGTGCCAGCAGTCCCCTGAGGGGGAACTATGGCTACACCTTC; CDR3aa: CASSPLRGNYGYTF; d_gene: -; v_gene: TRBV6-2/TRBV6-3; len: 14; j_gene: TRBJ1-2; abundance: -
CDR3nt: TGTGCCAGCAGTCTAGCGCCCTTACCGAACACTGAAGCTTTCTTT; CDR3aa: CASSLAPLPNTEAFF; d_gene: -; v_gene: TRBV2; len: 15; j_gene: TRBJ1-1; abundance: -
CDR3nt: TGTGCCAGCAGTGGATTCGACAGGGGGATCTACAATGAGCAGTTCTTC; CDR3aa: CASSGFDRGIYNEQFF; d_gene: TRBD1; v_gene: TRBV6-1; len: 16; j_gene: TRBJ2-1; abundance: few
CDR3nt: TGTGCCAGCAGCTTAGCGCTATTACCTACTAATGAAAAACTGTTTTTT; CDR3aa: CASSLALLPTNEKLFF; d_gene: -; v_gene: TRBV7-4; len: 16; j_gene: TRBJ1-4; abundance: -
CDR3nt: TGCGCCAGCAGCCCTTTTGGACTAGCGGGAGGCTTAAATCAGGAGCTGTTTTTT; CDR3aa: CASSPFGLAGGLNQELFF; d_gene: TRBD2; v_gene: TRBV4-3; len: 18; j_gene: TRBJ2-2; abundance: -
CDR3nt: TGCGCCAGCAGCCTCGGACTAGCGACTGACTCGTACTTC; CDR3aa: CASSLGLATDSYF; d_gene: TRBD2; v_gene: TRBV5-1; len: 13; j_gene: TRBJ2-4; abundance: -
CDR3nt: TGTGCCAGCAGTTCGTACACCTACGAGCAGTACTTC; CDR3aa: CASSSYTYEQYF; d_gene: -; v_gene: TRBV27; len: 12; j_gene: TRBJ2-7; abundance: -
CDR3nt: TGTGCCAGCAGCAAAGACGGGACTAGCGGGGGGGGCCAAGAGACCCAGTACTTC; CDR3aa: CASSKDGTSGGGQETQYF; d_gene: -; v_gene: TRBV21-1; len: 18; j_gene: TRBJ2-5; abundance: few
CDR3nt: TGTGCCACCAAAGGGGGGGCATTGACCTACAATGAGCAGTTCTTC; CDR3aa: CATKGGALTYNEQFF; d_gene: -; v_gene: TRBV15; len: 15; j_gene: TRBJ2-1; abundance: -
CDR3nt: TGCGCCAGCAGCCAAGATGTGTTAGTCTATGGCTACACCTTC; CDR3aa: CASSQDVLVYGYTF; d_gene: -; v_gene: TRBV4-3; len: 14; j_gene: TRBJ1-2; abundance: -
CDR3nt: TGTGCCAGCAGTTACGTCCTATTCACTAGTTACTACGGGGAGCTGTTTTTT; CDR3aa: CASSYVLFTSYYGELFF; d_gene: -; v_gene: TRBV6-2/TRBV6-3; len: 17; j_gene: TRBJ2-2; abundance: -
CDR3nt: TGTGCCAGCAGCCCATTCGGACAGGGAAATGCCTACGAGCAGTACTTC; CDR3aa: CASSPFGQGNAYEQYF; d_gene: TRBD1; v_gene: TRBV7-9; len: 16; j_gene: TRBJ2-7; abundance: -
CDR3nt: TGTGCCAGCAGGGGGGACAGGGGGCGCCTCAGCTACACCTTC; CDR3aa: CASRGDRGRLSYTF; d_gene: TRBD1; v_gene: TRBV28; len: 14; j_gene: TRBJ1-2; abundance: -
CDR3nt: TGCAGCGTCTCCTCGGGACAGACATACAATGAGCAGTTCTTC; CDR3aa: CSVSSGQTYNEQFF; d_gene: TRBD1; v_gene: TRBV29-1; len: 14; j_gene: TRBJ2-1; abundance: once
CDR3nt: TGTGCCATCAGTGGGGGCAGGGGTCGGGATAGCAATCAGCCCCAGCATTTT; CDR3aa: CAISGGRGRDSNQPQHF; d_gene: -; v_gene: TRBV10-3; len: 17; j_gene: TRBJ1-5; abundance: -
CDR3nt: TGTGCCAGCAGTTGGGGACTCACAGATACGCAGTATTTT; CDR3aa: CASSWGLTDTQYF; d_gene: -; v_gene: TRBV6-5; len: 13; j_gene: TRBJ2-3; abundance: -
CDR3nt: TGTGCCAGCAGCTTGATCCAGATCTCAGGGGAGCTGTTTTTT; CDR3aa: CASSLIQISGELFF; d_gene: -; v_gene: TRBV5-4; len: 14; j_gene: TRBJ2-2; abundance: -
CDR3nt: TGTGCCAGCAGTCCCTGGGAGGGACAGGGTAATCAGCCCCAGCATTTT; CDR3aa: CASSPWEGQGNQPQHF; d_gene: TRBD1; v_gene: TRBV28; len: 16; j_gene: TRBJ1-5; abundance: -
CDR3nt: TGTGCCAGCAGCCGTCCCCCACCGGACAGGGGCTACGAGCAGTACTTC; CDR3aa: CASSRPPPDRGYEQYF; d_gene: TRBD1; v_gene: TRBV7-9; len: 16; j_gene: TRBJ2-7; abundance: -
CDR3nt: TGTGCCAGCCTTCGACAGAGGAACACTGAAGCTTTCTTT; CDR3aa: CASLRQRNTEAFF; d_gene: -; v_gene: TRBV2; len: 13; j_gene: TRBJ1-1; abundance: -
CDR3nt: TGTGCCACCAGGGCCCTAGCGGGAGAGGGCGGGGAGCTGTTTTTT; CDR3aa: CATRALAGEGGELFF; d_gene: TRBD2; v_gene: TRBV24-1; len: 15; j_gene: TRBJ2-2; abundance: -
CDR3nt: TGTGCCAGCAGTGACGGGACACCTAATCAGCCCCAGCATTTT; CDR3aa: CASSDGTPNQPQHF; d_gene: -; v_gene: TRBV6-1; len: 14; j_gene: TRBJ1-5; abundance: -
CDR3nt: TGTGCCACCAGTGATTTGATAGGGGATCAGCCCCAGCATTTT; CDR3aa: CATSDLIGDQPQHF; d_gene: -; v_gene: TRBV24-1; len: 14; j_gene: TRBJ1-5; abundance: -
CDR3nt: TGTGCCAGCAGTTTTCGAGACAGGCCCTCCTACGAGCAGTACTTC; CDR3aa: CASSFRDRPSYEQYF; d_gene: -; v_gene: TRBV28; len: 15; j_gene: TRBJ2-7; abundance: -
CDR3nt: TGTGCCAGCAGCTCACGGACTAGCGGGAGTTATGAGCAGTTCTTC; CDR3aa: CASSSRTSGSYEQFF; d_gene: TRBD2; v_gene: TRBV11-3; len: 15; j_gene: TRBJ2-1; abundance: -
CDR3nt: TGTGCCAGCAGTATAGGGGGAGTTCCCCAGTACTTC; CDR3aa: CASSIGGVPQYF; d_gene: -; v_gene: TRBV2; len: 12; j_gene: TRBJ2-5; abundance: -
CDR3nt: TGCGCCAGCAGCCAGACGCGGGGGCGTACCATAGAGACCCAGTACTTC; CDR3aa: CASSQTRGRTIETQYF; d_gene: -; v_gene: TRBV4-1; len: 16; j_gene: TRBJ2-5; abundance: few
CDR3nt: TGTGCCAGTAGGGCCGGGACAGGGGTGACTGAAGCTTTCTTT; CDR3aa: CASRAGTGVTEAFF; d_gene: TRBD1; v_gene: TRBV19; len: 14; j_gene: TRBJ1-1; abundance: -